Following are 2 T cell receptor beta chains from one sample sequenced in a study of blood T cell repertoires in COVID-19. TCRdb's table, derived via immunoSEQ multiplex PCR, lists solely in-frame clones and lacks some. The sample lists about 140,000 clones; 77% were seen once. The specimen was peripheral blood. Source of these receptors: a woman aged 45 to 65 with active or convalescent COVID-19.

This clone was seen just once. V and J are TRBV30 and TRBJ1-4; D might be TRBD1 (5 bases). The V end lost 1 base, the J end lost 8 bases, and 5 bases lay between the germline ends. The CDR3 totals 11 residues. Germline-derived CDR1 and CDR2 are GTSNPN and SVGIG (reference sequence). The CDR3 DNA is TGTGCCTGGAGTGAGGGGGAAAAACTGTTTTTT. It encodes CAWSEGEKLFF.

V usage is TRBV6-5 and J usage is TRBJ1-4; TRBD1 aligns across 7 bases. CDR1 is MNHEY and CDR2 is SVGAGI in the germline V gene. The J segment lost 6 bases and the V segment lost 6 bases, leaving 7 bases of the junction unmatched. The length of the CDR3 is 14 residues. The CDR3 coding sequence is TGTGCCAGCAGACCCGACAGGGTCGATGAAAAACTGTTTTTT. Translation gives CASRPDRVDEKLFF.